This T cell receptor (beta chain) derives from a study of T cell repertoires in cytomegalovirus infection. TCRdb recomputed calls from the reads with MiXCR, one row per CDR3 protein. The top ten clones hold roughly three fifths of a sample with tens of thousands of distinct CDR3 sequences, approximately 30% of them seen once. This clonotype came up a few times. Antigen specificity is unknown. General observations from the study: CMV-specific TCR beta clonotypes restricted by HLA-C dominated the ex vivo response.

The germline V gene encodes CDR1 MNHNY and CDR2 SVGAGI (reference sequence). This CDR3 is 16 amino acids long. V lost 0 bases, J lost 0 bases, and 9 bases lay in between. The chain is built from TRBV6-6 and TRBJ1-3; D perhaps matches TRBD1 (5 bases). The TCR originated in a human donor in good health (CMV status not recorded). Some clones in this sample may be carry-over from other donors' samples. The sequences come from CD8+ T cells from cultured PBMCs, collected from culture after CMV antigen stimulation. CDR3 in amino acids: CASSYSRGVSGNTIYF. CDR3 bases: TGTGCCAGCAGTTACTCTCGGGGCGTCTCTGGAAACACCATATATTTT.